What follows is one T cell receptor beta chain and its context. The antigen is not known. The CDR3 ends on some other residue instead of the conserved phenylalanine or tryptophan, so this is likely a read error. The data were obtained in a study of tumor and adjacent non-tumor tissue in lung cancer. Study-wide background: There were 11 to 13 adenocarcinoma, a couple of squamous cell carcinoma and 1 small cell lung cancer cases. Whole-study findings and limits: Normal lung showed higher cumulative top 100 clone frequency than tumor.

V shed 2 bases and J shed 6 bases, with 5 bases lying between them. The CDR3 extends over 11 amino acids. Germline CDR1 reads MNHEY; CDR2 reads SVGAGI. No cell sorting was done before RNA was extracted from the tissue. Three rounds of nested PCR, following a modified ARM-PCR protocol, produced the TCRbeta library. TCRdb re-called the multiplex PCR reads through MiXCR, storing one row per CDR3 protein. Here the sample spans 89,000 or so distinct CDR3 sequences, about 66% being singletons. The chain carries TRBV6-5 and TRBJ2-7, with D perhaps TRBD1 (5 bases). The sequence was obtained from a man in his 70s with non-small cell lung cancer. Sequenced: lung tumor tissue. Here the CDR3 DNA reads TGTGCCAGCAGTTACAGGGGCGAGCAGTACTCC. Translation gives CASSYRGEQYS.